The text below deals with one T cell receptor beta chain. Sorting used thawed, overnight-rested PBMC stained with anti-CD3, a viability dye and GMM-loaded CD1B tetramer. C32 glucose monomycolate from Rhodococcus equi was loaded onto the CD1B tetramers. PBMC for tetramer sorting were first depleted of CD14-expressing monocytes. About 100,000 tetramer-negative cells were sorted from each donor. The sample is drawn from a study of T cells in tuberculosis. Whole-study results and caveats: Low-affinity CD1B-GMM tetramer-binding T cells may have been missed.

CDR1 LGHNA and CDR2 YSLEER come from the germline V gene. V lost 1 base, J lost 2 bases, and 5 bases stayed unmatched. The length of the CDR3 is 15 residues. No alpha-beta pairing information exists for these sequences. Sequenced by immunoSEQ multiplex PCR; TCRdb stores in-frame clones only, minus some. The table lists approximately 88,000 clones, roughly 90% of them singletons. Sequencing was performed on CD1b-GMM tetramer-negative cells sorted from PBMCs. This rearrangement joins TRBV4-3 to TRBJ2-7; TRBD2 matches 7 bases. This TCR was sampled from an adult woman with latent tuberculosis. The CDR3 DNA follows: TGCGCCAGCAGCCAAGGATTTCGGGGGGCCTACGAGCAGTACGTC. Its protein is CASSQGFRGAYEQYV.